This TCR beta chain emerged from a study of cytomegalovirus exposure and HLA in healthy donors. Per the germline V gene, CDR1 is MDHEN and CDR2 is SYDVKM. CDR3 length equals 14 residues. V lost 7 bases, J lost 6 bases, and 15 bases lay in between. The study's findings and limits: Clonal expansion was found to be greater in HLA-associated TCR beta chains than in equally common others in a later analysis.

Details on this clone: What it binds is not known.

PCR amplification relied on 60 Vbeta primers (plus 13 Jbeta primers). The data were produced by immunoSEQ multiplex PCR, yet TCRdb's version contains in-frame clones alone and is incomplete. Of about 120,000 clones listed, 81% are singletons. V usage is TRBV28 and J usage is TRBJ1-4, with a weak D call TRBD1 (5 bases). Specimen: PBMCs. The sequence came from a middle-aged woman in good health and CMV-seronegative. The CDR3 nucleotides read TGTGCCAGCACCCCGACCGGGGGTTATGAAAAACTGTTTTTT. Translation gives CASTPTGGYEKLFF.